The 2 T cell receptor beta chains below all came from one sample that was sequenced in a study of technical replicates of blood from a few donors. Method: immunoSEQ multiplex PCR; TCRdb's copy keeps in-frame clones and lacks some. The table lists about 86,000 clones, roughly 95% of them singletons, with 0.37% in the top ten. The specimen was T cells isolated from PBMCs. The receptors here all came from a human donor in good health.

The J gene is TRBJ1-4, the V gene TRBV9; 7 bases align to TRBD1. The CDR3 consists of 16 residues. Unmatched junction bases numbered 13, after V lost 4 bases and J lost 7 bases. Germline-derived CDR1 and CDR2 are SGDLS and YYNGEE. The CDR3 here is CASSLGTAFITEKLFF. In DNA form, the CDR3 reads TGTGCCAGCAGCCTAGGGACAGCCTTCATTACTGAAAAACTGTTTTTT.

J is TRBJ2-7 and V is TRBV10-1; TRBD2 agrees at 8 bases. The CDR3 has 17 residues. Germline V gene lookup returns CDR1 WNHNN and CDR2 SYGVQD (reference sequence). With 4 bases clipped from V and 0 bases from J, the junction kept 11 bases outside the gene matches. For the CDR3, the DNA is TGCGCCAGCAGTGGGGATTATTTAGCGGGGAGCTCCTACGAGCAGTACTTC. It codes for CASSGDYLAGSSYEQYF.